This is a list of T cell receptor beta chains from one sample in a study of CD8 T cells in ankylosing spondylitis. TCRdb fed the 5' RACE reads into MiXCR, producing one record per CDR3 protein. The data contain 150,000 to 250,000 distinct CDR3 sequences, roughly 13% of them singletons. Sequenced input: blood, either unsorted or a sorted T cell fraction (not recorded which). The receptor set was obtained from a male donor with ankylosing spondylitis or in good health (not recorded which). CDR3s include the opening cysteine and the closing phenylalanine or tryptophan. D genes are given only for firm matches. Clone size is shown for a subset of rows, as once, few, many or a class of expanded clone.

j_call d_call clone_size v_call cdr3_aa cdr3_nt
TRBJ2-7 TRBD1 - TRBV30 CAGQGAYEQYF TGTGCCGGACAGGGAGCCTACGAGCAGTACTTC
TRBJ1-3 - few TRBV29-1 CSVEGTAGDTIYF TGCAGCGTTGAAGGGACGGCCGGGGACACCATATATTTT
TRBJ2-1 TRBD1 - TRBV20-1 CSAGIWDRNYNEQFF TGCAGTGCTGGCATATGGGACAGAAATTACAATGAGCAGTTCTTC
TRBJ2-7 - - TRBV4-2 CASSQRTGQSGSYEQYF TGTGCCAGCAGCCAGCGAACAGGACAGTCCGGCAGCTACGAGCAGTACTTC
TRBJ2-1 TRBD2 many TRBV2 CASSEARGSGGLSSYNEQFF TGTGCCAGCAGTGAAGCGAGGGGTAGCGGGGGCCTCAGCTCCTACAATGAGCAGTTCTTC
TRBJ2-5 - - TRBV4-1 CASSPTGGDQETQYF TGCGCCAGCAGCCCGACAGGAGGAGATCAAGAGACCCAGTACTTC
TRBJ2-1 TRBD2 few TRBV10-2 CASSETSGGPSYNEQFF TGCGCCAGCAGTGAGACTAGCGGGGGGCCTTCCTACAATGAGCAGTTCTTC
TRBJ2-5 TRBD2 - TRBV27 CASSLLAGGTKETQYF TGTGCCAGCAGTTTGTTAGCGGGGGGGACCAAGGAGACCCAGTACTTC
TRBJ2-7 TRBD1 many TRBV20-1 CSAPAGGIYEQYF TGCAGTGCCCCCGCAGGGGGCATTTACGAGCAGTACTTC
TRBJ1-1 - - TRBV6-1 CATKHGDNTEAFF TGTGCCACGAAGCACGGGGACAACACTGAAGCTTTCTTT
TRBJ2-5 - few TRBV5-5 CASSLSETQYF TGTGCCAGCAGCTTGTCGGAGACCCAGTACTTC
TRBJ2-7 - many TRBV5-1 CASSLYGGQDEQYF TGCGCCAGCAGCTTATATGGGGGGCAGGACGAGCAGTACTTC
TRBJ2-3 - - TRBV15 CATSRDRRTTDTQYF TGTGCCACCAGCAGAGATAGGCGGACCACAGATACGCAGTATTTT
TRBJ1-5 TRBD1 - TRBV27 CASSLTGSFQPQHF TGTGCCAGCAGTTTGACAGGGTCGTTTCAGCCCCAGCATTTT
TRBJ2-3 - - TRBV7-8 CASSLDGTDTQYF TGTGCCAGCAGCTTAGACGGCACAGATACGCAGTATTTT
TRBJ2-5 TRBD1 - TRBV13 CASSSRDRFDQETQYF TGTGCCAGCAGCTCAAGGGACAGATTCGACCAAGAGACCCAGTACTTC
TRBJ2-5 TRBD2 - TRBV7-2 CASSLEVGGGAETQYF TGTGCCAGCAGCTTAGAGGTTGGCGGGGGGGCGGAGACCCAGTACTTC
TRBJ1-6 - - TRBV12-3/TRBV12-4 CASSLDDALHF TGTGCCAGCAGTTTAGATGATGCGCTCCACTTT
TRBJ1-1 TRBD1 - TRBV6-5 CASSYDRGLLNTEAFF TGTGCCAGCAGTTACGACAGGGGCTTGTTGAACACTGAAGCTTTCTTT
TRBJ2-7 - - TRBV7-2 CASSLLTSSYEQYF TGTGCCAGCAGCTTACTCACAAGCTCCTACGAGCAGTACTTC
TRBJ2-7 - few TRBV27 CASSSNRLGEQYF TGTGCCAGCAGTTCAAACAGGCTTGGCGAGCAGTACTTC
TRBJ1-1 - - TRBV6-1 CASSRATGFTEAFF TGTGCCAGCAGTCGCGCTACAGGGTTCACTGAAGCTTTCTTT
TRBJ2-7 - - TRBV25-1 CASSIAVGSYEQYF TGTGCCAGCAGTATAGCGGTGGGTTCCTACGAGCAGTACTTC
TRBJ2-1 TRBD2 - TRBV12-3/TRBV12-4 CASSPRGGRSGEQFF TGTGCCAGCAGTCCCCGGGGGGGCCGGTCGGGTGAGCAGTTCTTC
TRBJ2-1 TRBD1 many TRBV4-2 CASSLETGSNEQFF TGTGCCAGCAGCCTAGAGACAGGGTCTAATGAGCAGTTCTTC
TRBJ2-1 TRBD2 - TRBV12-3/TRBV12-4 CASSFTLAGDDNEQFF TGTGCCAGCAGTTTTACCCTAGCGGGGGACGACAATGAGCAGTTCTTC
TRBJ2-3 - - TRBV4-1 CASSLVAGQAGADTQYF TGCGCCAGCAGCCTTGTAGCGGGACAGGCAGGGGCGGATACGCAGTATTTT
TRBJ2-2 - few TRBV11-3 CASSLRSANTGELFF TGTGCCAGCAGCCTACGCTCCGCGAACACCGGGGAGCTGTTTTTT
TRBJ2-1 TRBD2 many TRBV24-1 CATSDSIAGEQFF TGTGCCACCAGTGATTCCATAGCGGGGGAGCAGTTCTTC
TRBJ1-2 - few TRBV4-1 CASSQDGPPGAKYGYTF TGCGCCAGCAGCCAAGATGGGCCCCCAGGGGCCAAGTATGGCTACACCTTC
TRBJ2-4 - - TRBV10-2 CASSPTDNPPKNIQYF TGCGCCAGCAGCCCGACAGACAACCCACCCAAAAACATTCAGTACTTC
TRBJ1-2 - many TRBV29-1 CSVDRGAPDYGYTF TGCAGCGTTGACCGGGGGGCTCCTGATTATGGCTACACCTTC
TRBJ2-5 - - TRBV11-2 CASRPEGWGQETQYF TGTGCCAGCAGGCCTGAGGGGTGGGGGCAAGAGACCCAGTACTTC
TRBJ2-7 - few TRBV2 CASRPEDTTYEQYF TGTGCCAGCAGACCCGAGGACACAACCTACGAGCAGTACTTC
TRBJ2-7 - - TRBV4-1 CASSLISGPAYEQYF TGCGCCAGCAGTCTGATTAGCGGTCCGGCCTACGAGCAGTACTTC
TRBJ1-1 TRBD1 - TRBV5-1 CASSLYRGVDTEAFF TGCGCCAGCAGCCTTTACAGGGGTGTTGACACTGAAGCTTTCTTT
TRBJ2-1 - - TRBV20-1 CSARDRPAGSNEQFF TGCAGTGCTAGAGATCGGCCCGCGGGGTCCAATGAGCAGTTCTTC
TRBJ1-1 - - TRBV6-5 CASSSVGEDTEAFF TGTGCCAGCAGTTCGGTGGGGGAGGACACTGAAGCTTTCTTT
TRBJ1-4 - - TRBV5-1 CASNPGEGAVKLFF TGCGCCAGCAACCCGGGGGAGGGTGCTGTAAAACTGTTTTTT
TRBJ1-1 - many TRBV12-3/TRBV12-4 CASSLNGNTEAFF TGTGCCAGCAGTTTGAATGGAAACACTGAAGCTTTCTTT
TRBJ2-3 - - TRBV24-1 CATSGGLRDKQYF TGTGCCACCAGTGGAGGACTCCGTGATAAGCAGTATTTT